Sequencing of this T cell receptor beta chain was carried out in a study of control samples from healthy donors and cancer patients. Only in-frame clones appear in the TCRdb table, and some are missing; sequencing was by immunoSEQ multiplex PCR. Of about 130,000 clones listed, around 93% are singletons. Unmatched junction bases numbered 5, after V lost 4 bases and J lost 8 bases. This CDR3 contains 13 residues. The germline V gene has CDR1 SNHLY and CDR2 FYNNEI. The sequenced material came from blood. The source of this sequence is a man between 18 and 35 years old in good health. The gene calls are TRBV2 and TRBJ1-1, with TRBD1 matching over 9 bases. CDR3 residues: CASSGGQGAEAFF. The CDR3 nucleotides are TGTGCCAGCAGTGGGGGACAGGGCGCCGAAGCTTTCTTT.